The next 29 T cell receptor beta chains were all read from a single sample in a study of PD-1 blockade in classical Hodgkin lymphoma. Relapse after autologous stem cell transplantation occurred in every patient, and brentuximab vedotin exposure varied. Using immunoSEQ multiplex PCR, the repertoire was profiled, and TCRdb retains in-frame clones only, with some absent. The sample holds some 96,000 clones, more than 90% seen once. This specimen was peripheral blood mononuclear cells (PBMCs), taken at baseline. These TCRs come from a human donor with classical Hodgkin lymphoma.

The CDR3 spells CASSYSKSGGYEQYF. The CDR3 nucleotides are TGTGCCAGCAGTTACTCGAAGTCAGGGGGCTACGAGCAGTACTTC. The chain couples TRBV6-6 to TRBJ2-7; TRBD1 agrees at 7 bases. The CDR3 is 15 residues long. Looked up from germline, CDR1 is MNHNY and CDR2 is SVGAGI (reference sequence). Trimming cost V 0 bases and J 3 bases; bases outside gene matches: 5.

The table lists this clone with a count of one. The chain employs TRBV5-5 and TRBJ1-2, with D perhaps TRBD1 (6 bases). V lost 1 base and J lost 12, with 22 bases in between. The CDR3 runs to 15 residues. CDR1 and CDR2 from the germline V gene are SGHKS and YYEKEE (reference sequence). CDR3 DNA sequence: TGTGCCAGCAGCTTGAAAGGAGCAGGGGAGCATCTACACACCTTC. This sequence encodes CASSLKGAGEHLHTF.

This chain connects TRBV10-2 to TRBJ2-5; D remains ambiguous. CDR1 and CDR2 (germline): WSHSY, SAAADI. This CDR3 is built from 12 residues. V lost 5 bases to trimming and J lost 2 bases, with 6 bases between them. The CDR3: CASSRRQETQYF. For the CDR3, the DNA is TGCGCCAGCAGTAGGCGGCAAGAGACCCAGTACTTC.

This chain connects TRBV28 to TRBJ2-5; no firm D call. This CDR3 region has 14 residues. The germline V gene encodes CDR1 MDHEN and CDR2 SYDVKM. V was cut by 5 bases and J by 3 bases, with 13 bases left in between. Here the CDR3 DNA reads TGTGCCAGCAGTGCCGATGGGCCAGAAGAGACCCAGTACTTC. The encoded protein is CASSADGPEETQYF.

Here the CDR3 reads CSVEGRTSGEYNEQFF. CDR3 nucleotide sequence: TGCAGCGTTGAAGGCCGGACTAGCGGAGAATACAATGAGCAGTTCTTC. The rearrangement uses TRBV29-1 and TRBJ2-1; 10 positions match TRBD2. Germline V gene sequence: CDR1 SQVTM, CDR2 ANQGSEA. This CDR3 has 16 residues. Trimming removed 1 base from V and 4 bases from J; junction bases left unmatched: 7.

A note on this clone: At one of its ends the junction is not consistent with the germline gene, which may arise from a read error. This sequence joins TRBV28 and TRBJ1-2, with TRBD1 as a possible D gene (6 bases). CDR3 length: 13 residues. Germline CDR1 is MDHEN and CDR2 is SYDVKM. The CDR3 DNA reads as TGTGCCAGCAATTTAGGAGGGGGGAGCGGCTACACCTTC. Protein product: CASNLGGGSGYTF.

This rearrangement joins TRBV20-1 to TRBJ2-7, with D unresolved. V dropped 3 bases and J dropped 7 bases, with 7 bases sitting between them. This CDR3 has 10 residues. Germline assignment: CDR1 DFQATT and CDR2 SNEGSKA (reference sequence). The CDR3 spells CSASAREQYF. CDR3 sequence (DNA): TGCAGTGCTAGCGCCAGAGAGCAGTACTTC.

V usage is TRBV2 and J usage is TRBJ2-3; 13 positions match TRBD2. Losses at the gene ends were 5 bases for V and 3 bases for J; bases not matched to a gene: 8. Germline lookup yields CDR1 SNHLY and CDR2 FYNNEI. This CDR3 region has 17 residues. The CDR3 nucleotides are TGTGCCAGCAGTCTCACGGGACTAGCGGGAAGGACAGATACGCAGTATTTT. This codes for CASSLTGLAGRTDTQYF.

The chain employs TRBV19 and TRBJ1-4, with 7 bases identical to TRBD1. The CDR3 extends over 13 amino acids. CDR1 is LNHDA and CDR2 is SQIVND in the germline V gene (reference sequence). V trimming: 6 bases; J trimming: 7 bases; junction bases outside the gene matches: 5. This CDR3 is CASSDRAGEKLFF. CDR3 coding DNA: TGTGCCAGTAGCGACAGGGCGGGTGAAAAACTGTTTTTT.

This chain uses TRBV29-1 with TRBJ2-5, with D possibly TRBD2 on 6 matching bases. The germline V and J ends were trimmed by 1 base and 4 bases, with 13 bases remaining between them. Looked up from germline, CDR1 is SQVTM and CDR2 is ANQGSEA. The CDR3 totals 14 residues. In nucleotides, the CDR3 is TGCAGCGTTGAAGCCCCCAAGCGGGTAGAGACCCAGTACTTC. This gives the protein CSVEAPKRVETQYF.

This chain connects TRBV11-2 to TRBJ1-5, with TRBD1 identical over 8 bases. Germline assignment: CDR1 SGHAT and CDR2 FQNNGV. The CDR3 is 18 amino acids. J gave up 3 bases and V 0 bases, and 10 bases lay outside the gene matches. CDR3 protein: CASSLDGRTGRDNQPQHF. The CDR3 coding sequence is TGTGCCAGCAGCTTAGATGGTCGGACAGGGAGGGACAATCAGCCCCAGCATTTT.

This chain uses TRBV1 with TRBJ2-4; TRBD2, the D gene given by the table, was not confirmed from the DNA. TRBV1 constitutes a pseudogene. CDR3 size: 16 residues. The CDR3 loop reads CTSSQDLGGGKNIQYF. CDR3 nucleotides: TGCACCAGCAGCCAAGATCTAGGGGGGGGTAAAAACATTCAGTACTTC.

The CDR3 reads CASSWAGTDYRGYTF. The CDR3 DNA follows: TGTGCCAGCAGTTGGGCCGGGACAGATTATCGGGGCTACACCTTC. The chain joins TRBV2 to TRBJ1-2, with 7 nucleotides matching TRBD1. J gave up 8 bases and V 5 bases, and 14 bases lay outside the gene matches. The CDR3 runs to 15 residues. Germline CDR1 reads SNHLY; CDR2 reads FYNNEI.

The CDR3 DNA is TGTGCCAGCAGCTTGATCGCGGGAGTAGTCGCGGAGCAGTTCTTC. It yields the protein CASSLIAGVVAEQFF. The chain combines TRBV5-6 with TRBJ2-1; TRBD2 agrees at 7 bases. This CDR3 contains 15 residues. From germline, CDR1 is SGHDT and CDR2 YYEEEE. J lost 10 bases, V lost 1 base, and 11 bases had no gene match.

V gene TRBV5-1 combines with J gene TRBJ1-1, with D possibly matching TRBD1 (6 bases). This CDR3 has 15 residues. Trimming took 4 bases from V and 5 from J, leaving 18 bases between them. The germline gives CDR1 SGHRS, CDR2 YFSETQ. The CDR3 spells CASSAGAPPGTEAFF. The CDR3 DNA reads as TGCGCCAGCAGCGCAGGGGCCCCTCCCGGGACTGAAGCTTTCTTT.

The chain carries TRBV12-5 and TRBJ1-4; D call uncertain. Germline-derived CDR1 and CDR2 are LGHNT and FRNRAP. V lost 1 base and J 5 bases, leaving 11 bases between the germline ends. The CDR3 is made up of 15 amino acids. The CDR3 nucleotides read TGTGCTAGTGGTTTGGGTCCCAGACGAAATGAAAAACTGTTTTTT. Translation: CASGLGPRRNEKLFF.

This chain uses TRBV6-1 with TRBJ2-7; D possibly uses TRBD1 or TRBD2 (5 bases each). V lost 10 bases and J 3 bases, leaving 13 bases between the germline ends. The CDR3 consists of 12 residues. Germline loops: CDR1 MNHNS, CDR2 SASEGT. CDR3 region: CATKGTLYEQYF. As DNA, the CDR3 is TGTGCCACCAAGGGGACCCTCTACGAGCAGTACTTC.

V gene TRBV6-1 combines with J gene TRBJ1-2; tentative D call: TRBD1 (6 bases). Trimming took off 6 bases at V and 3 bases at J, with 11 bases between the two ends. Per the germline V gene, CDR1 is MNHNS and CDR2 is SASEGT. The CDR3 has 13 residues. CDR3 DNA sequence: TGTGCCAGCAGCGAGGGGACACACTATGGCTACACCTTC. It encodes CASSEGTHYGYTF.

The CDR3 loop is CAISESIWEGGDTEAFF. CDR3 bases: TGTGCCATCAGTGAGTCCATATGGGAGGGGGGTGATACTGAAGCTTTCTTT. The chain has TRBV10-3 and TRBJ1-1; tentative D call: TRBD1 (6 bases). Per germline, CDR1 ENHRY and CDR2 SYGVKD. Trimming removed 0 bases at V and 5 bases at J, with 19 bases between. The CDR3 is 17 residues long.

The chain combines TRBV6-1 with TRBJ1-5; 8 bases align to TRBD1. CDR3 size: 14 residues. Germline CDR1 and CDR2: MNHNS and SASEGT. V dropped 3 bases and J dropped 5; count of bases not matched to a gene: 3. The CDR3 region is CASSDPTGDQPQHF. CDR3 DNA: TGTGCCAGCAGTGATCCGACAGGGGATCAGCCCCAGCATTTT.

V is TRBV7-2 and J is TRBJ1-1; D is unclear. V shed 6 bases and J shed 5 bases, with 16 bases lying between them. CDR1 is SGHTA and CDR2 is FQGNSA in the germline V gene. The CDR3 has 14 residues. The CDR3 reads CASRPAGRTTEAFF. CDR3 DNA: TGTGCCAGCAGGCCAGCCGGACGCACGACTGAAGCTTTCTTT.

This chain links TRBV18 with TRBJ1-3, with TRBD1 matching over 9 bases. After removal of 3 bases from V and 0 bases from J, the junction contained 3 bases not matched to a gene. The CDR3 is made up of 16 amino acids. CDR1 is KGHSH and CDR2 is LQKENI in the germline V gene. CDR3 nucleotides: TGTGCCAGCTCACCCGGACAGGGGCGCTCTGGAAACACCATATATTTT. It specifies CASSPGQGRSGNTIYF.

The chain couples TRBV11-2 to TRBJ2-5, with a tentative D call TRBD1 (7 bases). The CDR3 consists of 15 residues. CDR1 and CDR2 (germline): SGHAT, FQNNGV. Deletions cut 1 base from V and 4 bases from J, with 13 bases between. The CDR3 DNA reads TGTGCCAGCAGCTTAGTCAGGGGGGTAGGAGAGACCCAGTACTTC. Translating it yields CASSLVRGVGETQYF.

CDR3 coding DNA: TGTGCCAGCAGTTACCCAGGGACTATGATGAACGAGCAGTACTTC. Translated: CASSYPGTMMNEQYF. This chain uses TRBV6-6 with TRBJ2-7; 7 nucleotides align to TRBD2. Trimming cost V 2 bases and J 5 bases; bases outside gene matches: 9. Germline CDR1 and CDR2: MNHNY and SVGAGI (reference sequence). CDR3 length: 15 amino acids.

Concerning this clone: Other DNA sequences within the sample encode an identical CDR3. The gene calls are TRBV7-9 and TRBJ2-2, with a weak D call TRBD1 (6 bases). The CDR3 consists of 14 residues. In germline, CDR1 is SEHNR, CDR2 FQNEAQ (reference sequence). Trimming removed 5 bases at V and 1 base at J, with 8 bases between. The CDR3 spells CASSPTGNTGELFF. The DNA of the CDR3 is TGTGCCAGCAGCCCGACAGGGAACACCGGGGAGCTGTTTTTT.

This chain links TRBV7-3 with TRBJ2-2; unclear D gene. Trimming left V 5 bases short and J 6 bases short, with 10 bases between. Germline CDR1 and CDR2: SGHTA and FQGTGA. The CDR3 extends over 13 amino acids. The CDR3, as DNA: TGTGCCAGCAGCCCCATCTTTTCCGGGGAGCTGTTTTTT. Translated, it gives CASSPIFSGELFF.

This chain links TRBV19 with TRBJ2-2; TRBD1 matches at 8 bases. CDR1 and CDR2 (germline): LNHDA, SQIVND (reference sequence). Trimming removed 0 bases from V and 1 base from J; junction bases left unmatched: 4. The CDR3 contains 17 residues. Written as DNA, the CDR3 is TGTGCCAGTAGTATAGATCACGGGACAGGGAACACCGGGGAGCTGTTTTTT. Residues: CASSIDHGTGNTGELFF.

The chain is built from TRBV2 and TRBJ2-1, with D possibly matching TRBD1 (5 bases). The V end lost 7 bases, the J end lost 5 bases, and 18 bases lay between the germline ends. CDR1 and CDR2 from the germline V gene are SNHLY and FYNNEI. There are 15 residues in the CDR3. CDR3 nucleotides: TGTGCCAGCAAAGACCTACTGACAGTACACAATGAGCAGTTCTTC. Translated, it gives CASKDLLTVHNEQFF.

The chain joins TRBV10-3 to TRBJ2-3; 9 bases map to TRBD1. CDR1 is ENHRY and CDR2 is SYGVKD in the germline V gene. Trimming removed 7 bases from V and 0 bases from J; junction bases left unmatched: 5. The CDR3 sequence is 15 residues long. CDR3 nucleotide sequence: TGTGCCATCAAAGCTGGGACAGGGAGCACAGATACGCAGTATTTT. Translation gives CAIKAGTGSTDTQYF.